This T cell receptor (beta chain) was recorded in a study of T cell responses to AZD1222 COVID-19 vaccine. At the level of the study: Pooled together were second doses at about 4 or about 12 weeks.

Data came from immunoSEQ multiplex PCR; TCRdb stores just in-frame clones and leaves some out. The table has 100,000 to 130,000 clones, approximately 90% seen once. Looked up from germline, CDR1 is MNHEY and CDR2 is SMNVEV (reference sequence). The length of the CDR3 is 15 residues. V was pared by 4 bases and J by 0 bases, with 10 bases between. About this clone itself: The antigen remains undetermined.

Study observations and caveats: Seropositive AZD1222 recipients at baseline numbered only five to seven. Clonal diversity was possibly underestimated, and white British individuals and females predominated among donors. Spike regions recognized by vaccine-associated CD4 TCRs spanned the protein, led by 160-218 and 743-854.

The chain employs TRBV27 and TRBJ1-5; D remains ambiguous. The sequences come from peripheral blood, collected on day 0 of AZD1222 vaccination. This sequence was found in an adult in good health. The CDR3, as DNA: TGTGCCAGCAGTTCGAGGGCCTCTAGCAATCAGCCCCAGCATTTT. Amino acid sequence: CASSSRASSNQPQHF.